The 7 T cell receptor beta chains reported below all come from one sample, sequenced in a study of CD8+CD57+ T cells in acquired aplastic anemia. The use of genomic DNA as template underpinned the TCR beta VDJ and CDR3 profiling. TCRdb passed the reads through MiXCR, listing each CDR3 protein once. The data show 200,000 to 250,000 distinct CDR3 sequences, around three fifths seen once. The patients chosen for sequencing had shown expansion of CD8+CD57+ cells (detected by flow cytometry). The specimen was sorted CD4+, CD8+, or CD8+CD57+ T cells (not recorded which) from PBMCs. These receptors came from a human donor with aplastic anemia.

The chain is built from TRBV28 and TRBJ2-3; 9 bases agree with TRBD2. Germline V gene data show CDR1 as MDHEN and CDR2 as SYDVKM. V dropped 10 bases and J dropped 5; count of bases not matched to a gene: 10. The CDR3 has 14 residues. As DNA, the CDR3 is TGTGCCACCATCGGCGGGAGGGCCATAGATACGCAGTATTTT. The encoded protein is CATIGGRAIDTQYF.

This clonotype appeared a few times. J is TRBJ2-7 and V is TRBV9; D ambiguous. Germline V gene data show CDR1 as SGDLS and CDR2 as YYNGEE. V was cut by 4 bases and J by 1 base, with 9 bases left in between. The CDR3 extends over 13 amino acids. The CDR3 sequence is CASSPDISYEQYF. The CDR3 coding sequence is TGTGCCAGCAGCCCCGACATATCCTACGAGCAGTACTTC. The variable domain in full, completed from reference TRBV9 and TRBJ2-7, reads DSGVTQTPKHLITATGQRVTLRCSPRSGDLSVYWYQQSLDQGLQFLIQYYNGEERAKGNILERFSAQQFPDLHSELNLSSLELGDSALYFCASSPDISYEQYFGPGTRLTVT.

J is TRBJ2-2 and V is TRBV20-1; D gene ambiguous. The CDR3 consists of 16 residues. Between the trimmed V and J ends, which lost 1 base and 0 bases, there was a span of 12 bases. Germline assignment: CDR1 DFQATT and CDR2 SNEGSKA (reference sequence). The CDR3 loop is CSARANSRTNTGELFF. CDR3 in DNA: TGCAGTGCTAGAGCTAACTCGCGGACGAACACCGGGGAGCTGTTTTTT.

The V call is TRBV24-1, the J call TRBJ1-4; TRBD1 matches at 7 bases. After removal of 7 bases from V and 7 bases from J, the junction contained 11 bases not matched to a gene. The CDR3 contains 15 residues. CDR1 and CDR2 from the germline V gene are KGHDR and SFDVKD. This CDR3 reads CATRCRGNGSEKLFF. The DNA for the CDR3 is TGTGCCACCAGGTGCAGGGGGAACGGATCTGAAAAACTGTTTTTT.

This clonotype was picked up many times. The chain couples TRBV29-1 to TRBJ2-2, with a tentative D call TRBD2 (5 bases). The CDR3 is made up of 16 amino acids. The V gene lost 4 bases and the J gene lost 2 bases, with 17 bases spanning the gap. Germline V gene data show CDR1 as SQVTM and CDR2 as ANQGSEA. CDR3 region: CSVVVGATTNTGELFF. DNA of the CDR3: TGCAGCGTTGTGGTCGGAGCGACTACCAACACCGGGGAGCTGTTTTTT.

The V call is TRBV7-2, the J call TRBJ2-2, with 8 nucleotides matching TRBD2. The CDR3 has 15 residues. The J segment lost 5 bases and the V segment lost 5 bases, leaving 7 bases of the junction unmatched. Per the germline V gene, CDR1 is SGHTA and CDR2 is FQGNSA. The CDR3 reads CASSVVLAGTGELFF. The CDR3 DNA reads TGTGCCAGCAGCGTAGTCCTAGCGGGTACCGGGGAGCTGTTTTTT.

This clonotype came up a few times. The CDR3 nucleotides read TGTGCCATTGAAACTTCCGCAGGACTAGCGGGAGGGGCGCAGTACTTC. Protein product: CAIETSAGLAGGAQYF. The chain employs TRBV10-3 and TRBJ2-7; 15 bases fit TRBD2. There are 16 residues in the CDR3. V was pared by 9 bases and J by 9 bases, with 15 bases of the junction left unmatched. Germline V lookup: CDR1 ENHRY, CDR2 SYGVKD.